This T cell receptor beta chain is from a study of CD8 T cells in Susac syndrome. V gave up 2 bases and J gave up 8 bases, with 18 bases separating them. Germline V CDR1 and CDR2: MNHEY, SMNVEV (reference sequence). The CDR3 runs 16 residues. Negative isolation was used for CD8+ and CD4+ T cells, and FACS enrichment was applied to TEMRA cells. RNA in amounts of roughly 0.5 to 1 ug was reverse transcribed with random hexamers. From the immunoSEQ multiplex PCR reads, TCRdb called clonotypes with MiXCR, one entry per CDR3 protein. Of approximately 190,000 distinct CDR3 sequences in the sample, around 95% are singletons; the top ten hold less than 0.2%.

Input material: CD8+ T cells from PBMCs. V and J are TRBV27 and TRBJ1-4; possibly TRBD1 for D (5 bases). This TCR was sampled from a human donor with Susac syndrome. The CDR3 here is CASSLEATGLLEKLFF. CDR3 in DNA: TGTGCCAGCAGTTTAGAAGCTACGGGACTCTTAGAAAAACTGTTTTTT.